This T cell receptor beta chain came from a study of cytomegalovirus exposure and HLA in healthy donors. At the level of the study: An earlier analysis found 110 million or so unique TCR beta sequences from about 190 million T cells.

This CDR3 is built from 14 residues. J lost 4 bases, V lost 3 bases, and 3 bases had no gene match. Germline-derived CDR1 and CDR2 are SGHTA and FQGNSA. Findings and limits, study-wide: Researchers catalogued 160 or so TCR beta chains as cytomegalovirus-associated.

With respect to this clone: Its cognate antigen is unknown.

PCR used 60 Vbeta primers and 13 Jbeta primers. Profiling relied on immunoSEQ multiplex PCR, and the TCRdb table lists in-frame clones only, not all of them. The sample has about 140,000 clones, 75% seen once. V is TRBV7-2 and J is TRBJ1-3; 7 nucleotides line up with TRBD1. This receptor was obtained from a middle-aged man in good health and CMV-seronegative. The sequencing input was PBMCs. CDR3 residues: CASSFPGQGNTIYF. In nucleotides, the CDR3 is TGTGCCAGCAGCTTTCCGGGACAGGGAAACACCATATATTTT.